This T cell receptor (beta chain) stems from a study of T cells after yellow fever vaccination. Overall study context: Libraries from low-cell-number fractions were prepared with the SMART-Seq v4 Ultra Low Input RNA kit.

As TCR cDNA was made by 5'RACE template switching, a universal primer site and UMIs were added. Using its own MiXCR run on the 5' RACE reads, TCRdb lists one record per CDR3 protein. This table holds some 110,000 distinct CDR3 sequences, about 7.2% found once. The CDR3 extends over 15 amino acids. CDR1 is DFQATT, CDR2 SNEGSKA, per germline (reference sequence). V lost 3 bases to trimming and J lost 0 bases, with 12 bases between them. This clonotype was seen a few times. What it recognizes is unknown. Study-level findings and limits: Weaker overall, the secondary response nonetheless peaked faster (day 5 versus 15). The study re-detected most primary-vaccination clones after the booster (about 95% CD4, approximately 88% CD8).

This chain connects TRBV20-1 to TRBJ2-1; D not resolved. Material: CD4+ T cells sorted from PBMCs, obtained more than 35 days after the first yellow fever vaccination. The clonotype was recovered from a man in his late teens or twenties who received the YFV17D yellow fever vaccine. The CDR3 region has the DNA TGCAGTGCTAGGGAAGTGATGAGCTCCTACAATGAGCAGTTCTTC. Its protein is CSAREVMSSYNEQFF.